These 27 T cell receptor beta chains came from one sample sequenced in a study of T cell responses to AZD1222 COVID-19 vaccine. Sequencing used immunoSEQ multiplex PCR; TCRdb keeps in-frame clones, though not all of them. The sample records around 100,000 clones, 85% being singletons. The sequenced sample was peripheral blood, obtained 28 days after the second AZD1222 dose. These receptors were taken from an adult who received the AZD1222 COVID-19 vaccine.

The chain has TRBV11-2 and TRBJ2-3; no firm D call. From germline, CDR1 is SGHAT and CDR2 FQNNGV. Trimming took off 6 bases at V and 6 bases at J, with 10 bases between the two ends. CDR3 length equals 12 residues. CDR3 protein: CASSRARDTQYF. For the CDR3, the DNA is TGTGCCAGCAGTAGAGCACGGGATACGCAGTATTTT.

This clone has just a few counts. V and J are TRBV2 and TRBJ1-6; TRBD1 aligns across 10 bases. The CDR3 is made up of 15 amino acids. Per germline, CDR1 SNHLY and CDR2 FYNNEI. The J segment lost 7 bases and the V segment lost 3 bases, leaving 3 bases of the junction unmatched. The CDR3 coding sequence is TGTGCCAGCAGTGAGGAGGGACAGGGGAATTCACCCCTCCACTTT. It specifies CASSEEGQGNSPLHF. The whole variable domain, remainder taken from reference TRBV2 and TRBJ1-6, is EPEVTQTPSHQVTQMGQEVILRCVPISNHLYFYWYRQILGQKVEFLVSFYNNEISEKSEIFDDQFSVERPDGSNFTLKIRSTKLEDSAMYFCASSEEGQGNSPLHFGNGTRLTVT.

The rearrangement uses TRBV11-2 and TRBJ2-1; the D is unclear. This CDR3 has 13 amino acids. Per the germline V gene, CDR1 is SGHAT and CDR2 is FQNNGV. The V gene lost 5 bases and the J gene lost 9 bases, with 14 bases spanning the gap. CDR3 residues: CASSPRALGEQFF. CDR3 nucleotides: TGTGCCAGCAGCCCAAGGGCCCTTGGTGAGCAGTTCTTC.

The V call is TRBV7-9, the J call TRBJ2-3, with D perhaps matching TRBD1 or TRBD2 (6 bases each). Trimming cost V 5 bases and J 5 bases, with 17 bases left between them. This CDR3 is built from 15 residues. Germline-derived CDR1 and CDR2 are SEHNR and FQNEAQ (reference sequence). The CDR3 reads CASSAPLRGQDTQYF. The CDR3 DNA reads as TGTGCCAGCAGCGCCCCCCTCCGGGGGCAAGATACGCAGTATTTT.

The rearrangement links TRBV9 to TRBJ2-1, with D perhaps TRBD1 or TRBD2 (5 bases each). CDR1 is SGDLS, CDR2 YYNGEE, per germline. V was pared by 3 bases and J by 16 bases, with 20 bases between. The CDR3 length is 13 residues. CDR3 sequence (DNA): TGTGCCAGCAGCGCGGTCATCGGGGCCTCACTCTTCTTC. Its translation: CASSAVIGASLFF. The complete variable domain, with remaining parts taken from reference TRBV9 and TRBJ2-1, reads DSGVTQTPKHLITATGQRVTLRCSPRSGDLSVYWYQQSLDQGLQFLIQYYNGEERAKGNILERFSAQQFPDLHSELNLSSLELGDSALYFCASSAVIGASLFFGPGTRLTVL.

This clone has just a few counts. V gene TRBV30 combines with J gene TRBJ2-3, with D tentatively TRBD2 (5 bases). The V end lost 0 bases, the J end lost 3 bases, and 13 bases lay between the germline ends. This CDR3 contains 15 residues. Germline V gene data show CDR1 as GTSNPN and CDR2 as SVGIG (reference sequence). CDR3 in amino acids: CAWSVLGRVTDTQYF. The CDR3 DNA reads TGTGCCTGGAGTGTACTAGGGCGGGTGACAGATACGCAGTATTTT.

The rearrangement joins TRBV5-6 to TRBJ1-3; TRBD1 aligns across 11 bases. The V segment lost 4 bases and the J segment 1 base; nucleotides outside the gene matches: 13. The CDR3 spans 19 residues. The germline V gene has CDR1 SGHDT and CDR2 YYEEEE. Written as DNA, the CDR3 is TGTGCCAGCAGCCCCCCCACCGGGACAGGGGGTTTATCTGGAAACACCATATATTTT. It specifies CASSPPTGTGGLSGNTIYF.

This chain uses TRBV11-2 with TRBJ2-3; D unclear. V was trimmed by 5 bases and J by 3 bases, leaving 12 bases between them. The CDR3 is 14 amino acids. Germline CDR1 and CDR2: SGHAT and FQNNGV. The CDR3 region has the DNA TGTGCCAGCAGCCGGGCCACCGGGACAGATACGCAGTATTTT. Translated: CASSRATGTDTQYF. Full variable domain (rest looked up from reference TRBV11-2 and TRBJ2-3): EAGVAQSPRYKIIEKRQSVAFWCNPISGHATLYWYQQILGQGPKLLIQFQNNGVVDDSQLPKDRFSAERLKGVDSTLKIQPAKLEDSAVYLCASSRATGTDTQYFGPGTRLTVL.

The chain employs TRBV7-9 and TRBJ2-3, with a weak D call TRBD2 (6 bases). Between the trimmed V and J ends, which lost 8 bases and 3 bases, there was a span of 9 bases. CDR1 SEHNR and CDR2 FQNEAQ come from the germline V gene (reference sequence). The CDR3 loop spans 12 amino acids. The CDR3 DNA reads TGTGCCAGCGCGGGGACGACAGATACGCAGTATTTT. Protein: CASAGTTDTQYF.

The chain uses TRBV5-4 and TRBJ2-3; 10 bases are a match to TRBD2. V dropped 5 bases and J dropped 3; count of bases not matched to a gene: 9. This CDR3 contains 16 residues. From germline, CDR1 is SGHNT and CDR2 YYREEE (reference sequence). The CDR3 spells CASRLAGSGGTDTQYF. CDR3 DNA sequence: TGTGCCAGCAGACTAGCGGGATCGGGGGGTACAGATACGCAGTATTTT.

Concerning this clone: Other nucleotide sequences in the sample specify the same CDR3. V is TRBV19 and J is TRBJ1-2; D may be TRBD1 (6 bases). This CDR3 contains 14 residues. From germline, CDR1 is LNHDA and CDR2 SQIVND (reference sequence). The germline V and J ends were trimmed by 3 bases and 3 bases, with 11 bases remaining between them. The DNA of the CDR3 is TGTGCCAGTAGTATCAGAGGGGGGGACTATGGCTACACCTTC. Its translation: CASSIRGGDYGYTF. Looking up the rest from reference TRBV19 and TRBJ1-2 gives the full variable domain: DGGITQSPKYLFRKEGQNVTLSCEQNLNHDAMYWYRQDPGQGLRLIYYSQIVNDFQKGDIAEGYSVSREKKESFPLTVTSAQKNPTAFYLCASSIRGGDYGYTFGSGTRLTVV.

A few counts support this clone. The chain combines TRBV9 with TRBJ1-1; TRBD1 matches 9 bases. V dropped 4 bases and J dropped 4; count of bases not matched to a gene: 14. This CDR3 has 17 residues. Germline-derived CDR1 and CDR2 are SGDLS and YYNGEE. CDR3 protein: CASSPEEGDRVATEAFF. In DNA form, the CDR3 reads TGTGCCAGCAGCCCAGAAGAAGGGGACAGGGTTGCCACTGAAGCTTTCTTT.

This clone has a handful of counts. The chain joins TRBV10-2 to TRBJ2-5; the D is unclear. V dropped 3 bases and J dropped 5 bases, with 4 bases sitting between them. The CDR3 loop spans 11 amino acids. Germline CDR1 and CDR2: WSHSY and SAAADI. DNA of the CDR3: TGCGCCAGCAGTGATAGGGAGACCCAGTACTTC. Encoded protein: CASSDRETQYF.

V usage is TRBV9 and J usage is TRBJ1-1; D remains unclear. The CDR3 loop spans 13 amino acids. The germline CDR1 and CDR2 sequences are SGDLS and YYNGEE. V gave up 4 bases and J gave up 1 base, with 8 bases separating them. CDR3 DNA: TGTGCCAGCAGCCGGCCGCCGAACACTGAAGCTTTCTTT. Its protein is CASSRPPNTEAFF.

This rearrangement joins TRBV7-6 to TRBJ2-5; possible D gene TRBD1, 6 bases. Germline CDR1 reads SGHVS; CDR2 reads FNYEAQ. V lost 5 bases and J lost 0, with 13 bases in between. The CDR3 is made up of 15 amino acids. The CDR3 coding sequence is TGTGCCAGCAGCCCCCCACGACAGGACCAAGAGACCCAGTACTTC. Its translation is CASSPPRQDQETQYF.

This chain connects TRBV30 to TRBJ2-2; D call uncertain. Trimming left V 0 bases short and J 6 bases short, with 11 bases between. Germline CDR1 GTSNPN, CDR2 SVGIG (reference sequence). The CDR3 is 14 amino acids. This CDR3 is CAWSVLGVAGELFF. Written as DNA, the CDR3 is TGTGCCTGGAGTGTACTTGGGGTGGCCGGGGAGCTGTTTTTT.

This chain joins TRBV13 and TRBJ2-7; D is undetermined. Germline V gene lookup returns CDR1 PRHDT and CDR2 FYEKMQ (reference sequence). CDR3 size: 13 residues. V lost 1 base and J 2 bases, leaving 6 bases between the germline ends. The CDR3 DNA reads TGTGCCAGCAGCTTAGAACAGCCCTACGAGCAGTACTTC. Translating gives CASSLEQPYEQYF.

This sequence joins TRBV19 and TRBJ2-7; D not resolved. With 7 bases removed from V and 0 bases from J, the gap between germline ends came to 10 bases. Germline V gene data show CDR1 as LNHDA and CDR2 as SQIVND (reference sequence). The CDR3 spans 13 residues. In DNA, the CDR3 is TGTGCCAGTAAGGGCTGGCTCTCCTACGAGCAGTACTTC. Protein sequence: CASKGWLSYEQYF.

The J gene is TRBJ2-5, the V gene TRBV30; 9 bases fit TRBD1. The CDR3 totals 14 residues. CDR1 and CDR2 from the germline V gene are GTSNPN and SVGIG (reference sequence). V was clipped by 0 bases and J by 7 bases; unmatched bases: 6. In nucleotides, the CDR3 is TGTGCCTGGAGTGTACTGGGACAGGGAGGGACCCAGTACTTC. Its protein product is CAWSVLGQGGTQYF.

The chain has TRBV3-1 (or the pseudogene TRBV3-2) and TRBJ2-3; 10 positions agree with TRBD1. This CDR3 has 16 residues. Germline assignment: CDR1 LGHDT and CDR2 YNNKEL (reference sequence). V lost 4 bases and J lost 6; bases outside the gene matches: 10. The CDR3 reads CASSRTAGTGADTQYF. CDR3 DNA: TGTGCCAGCAGCCGAACAGCCGGGACAGGGGCCGATACGCAGTATTTT.

V gene TRBV7-2 combines with J gene TRBJ2-5; 8 positions match TRBD2. The trim removed 3 bases at V and 1 base at J, leaving 7 bases unmatched. The length of the CDR3 is 16 residues. Per germline, CDR1 SGHTA and CDR2 FQGNSA. The CDR3 DNA reads TGTGCCAGCAGCTTCCCCCCTAGCGGGCTCCAAGAGACCCAGTACTTC. Translated: CASSFPPSGLQETQYF.

The V call is TRBV3-1 (or the pseudogene TRBV3-2), the J call TRBJ1-5; TRBD1 is a possible D gene (5 bases). With 4 bases removed from V and 4 bases from J, the gap between germline ends came to 11 bases. This CDR3 is built from 14 residues. CDR1 and CDR2 from the germline V gene are LGHDT and YNNKEL (reference sequence). The CDR3 region is CASSPQGANQPQHF. CDR3 DNA sequence: TGTGCCAGCAGCCCTCAGGGAGCGAATCAGCCCCAGCATTTT.

The gene calls are TRBV5-4 and TRBJ1-1, with no clear D. Germline lookup yields CDR1 SGHNT and CDR2 YYREEE (reference sequence). Trimming cost V 5 bases and J 1 base, with 9 bases left between them. The CDR3 consists of 13 residues. This CDR3 is CASSTTWNTEAFF. CDR3 DNA: TGTGCCAGCAGTACGACATGGAACACTGAAGCTTTCTTT.

Turning to this clone: Other DNA sequences of this sample code for an identical CDR3. This sequence joins TRBV9 and TRBJ2-1; D unclear. With 0 bases removed from V and 3 bases from J, the gap between germline ends came to 10 bases. Germline values: CDR1 SGDLS, CDR2 YYNGEE. The CDR3 consists of 15 residues. The CDR3 region is CASSVGGFSYNEQFF. DNA for the CDR3: TGTGCCAGCAGCGTAGGCGGATTTAGCTACAATGAGCAGTTCTTC.

CDR3 coding DNA: TGTGCCAGCGGGGGATGGGCAGATACGCAGTATTTT. It is translated as CASGGWADTQYF. J is TRBJ2-3 and V is TRBV7-9, with D perhaps given as TRBD1 or TRBD2 (5 bases each). The germline V gene encodes CDR1 SEHNR and CDR2 FQNEAQ (reference sequence). The V end was cut by 8 bases, the J end by 4 bases, with 10 bases between. The CDR3 spans 12 residues. Together with reference TRBV7-9 and TRBJ2-3, the CDR3 gives the full variable domain: DTGVSQNPRHKITKRGQNVTFRCDPISEHNRLYWYRQTLGQGPEFLTYFQNEAQLEKSRLLSDRFSAERPKGSFSTLEIQRTEQGDSAMYLCASGGWADTQYFGPGTRLTVL.

The chain has TRBV7-9 and TRBJ2-3, with a tentative D call TRBD1 (5 bases). V dropped 2 bases and J dropped 2 bases, with 11 bases sitting between them. Germline assignment: CDR1 SEHNR and CDR2 FQNEAQ (reference sequence). CDR3 length: 15 amino acids. The CDR3 sequence is CASSLRSTATDTQYF. The DNA of the CDR3 is TGTGCCAGCAGCTTAAGGTCGACAGCCACAGATACGCAGTATTTT. Full variable domain (missing parts from reference TRBV7-9 and TRBJ2-3): DTGVSQNPRHKITKRGQNVTFRCDPISEHNRLYWYRQTLGQGPEFLTYFQNEAQLEKSRLLSDRFSAERPKGSFSTLEIQRTEQGDSAMYLCASSLRSTATDTQYFGPGTRLTVL.

The count of this clone is one. The chain has TRBV18 and TRBJ1-1, with TRBD1 identical over 9 bases. CDR3 length: 15 amino acids. The V gene end was trimmed by 1 base and the J gene end by 0 bases; junction bases not matched to a gene: 0. The germline V gene encodes CDR1 KGHSH and CDR2 LQKENI. CDR3 amino acids: CASSPRQGVNTEAFF. In nucleotides, the CDR3 is TGTGCCAGCTCACCACGACAGGGGGTGAACACTGAAGCTTTCTTT.